One and the same sample provided the 12 T cell receptor beta chains below, sequenced in a study of T cells after yellow fever vaccination. TCRdb passed the 5' RACE reads through MiXCR, listing each CDR3 protein once. The sample lists hundreds of thousands of distinct CDR3 sequences, roughly 4% occurring once. The specimen was PBMCs, collected on the day of the yellow fever booster vaccination. Source of these receptors: a man between 18 and 29 years old who received the YFV17D yellow fever vaccine.

This clonotype was detected ten times or more. The genes are TRBV27 and TRBJ2-2; no firm D call. CDR3 size: 12 residues. CDR1 is MNHEY and CDR2 is SMNVEV in the germline V gene (reference sequence). V was clipped by 6 bases and J by 4 bases, with 6 bases between them. The CDR3, as DNA: TGTGCCAGCAGCCCCAGCACCGGGGAGCTGTTTTTT. This sequence encodes CASSPSTGELFF.

This clonotype came up many times. The rearrangement links TRBV12-3 or TRBV12-4 to TRBJ2-1, with 8 bases identical to TRBD2. V shed 6 bases, J shed 3 bases, and the junction held 10 bases outside the gene matches. The CDR3 is 16 residues long. DNA for the CDR3: TGTGCCAGCAGCCAATCCGGCGGGGGGTTCTACAATGAGCAGTTCTTC. Its translation: CASSQSGGGFYNEQFF.

This clonotype was recorded a few times. The J gene is TRBJ1-1, the V gene TRBV6-5; no reliable D call. Trimming removed 10 bases at V and 1 base at J, with 7 bases between. The CDR3 spans 11 residues. Germline assignment: CDR1 MNHEY and CDR2 SVGAGI. CDR3 in amino acids: CATGGNTEAFF. CDR3 nucleotide sequence: TGTGCCACCGGCGGGAACACTGAAGCTTTCTTT.

Turning to this clonotype: A read error is possible here, since a much larger clone lies one base away. This chain connects TRBV30 to TRBJ1-5; 7 bases fit TRBD1. Germline V gene data show CDR1 as GTSNPN and CDR2 as SVGIG (reference sequence). The length of the CDR3 is 15 residues. This CDR3 is CAWKSPDRRDQPQLF. CDR3 nucleotide sequence: TGTGCCTGGAAATCTCCGGACAGGAGAGATCAGCCCCAGCTTTTT.

This clonotype was found many times. The chain is built from TRBV5-1 and TRBJ2-7; D call uncertain. There are 14 residues in the CDR3. Trimming cost V 1 base and J 0 bases, with 8 bases left between them. The germline gives CDR1 SGHRS, CDR2 YFSETQ. Here the CDR3 DNA reads TGCGCCAGCAGCTTGAGCCCAAACTCCTACGAGCAGTACTTC. This encodes CASSLSPNSYEQYF. Full variable domain (outside the CDR3, taken from reference TRBV5-1 and TRBJ2-7): KAGVTQTPRYLIKTRGQQVTLSCSPISGHRSVSWYQQTPGQGLQFLFEYFSETQRNKGNFPGRFSGRQFSNSRSEMNVSTLELGDSALYLCASSLSPNSYEQYFGPGTRLTVT.

As to this clonotype: Mismatch with germline at one junction end may stem from a read error. This chain joins TRBV20-1 and TRBJ2-1; D is ambiguous. Germline V gene sequence: CDR1 DFQATT, CDR2 SNEGSKA (reference sequence). The length of the CDR3 is 13 residues. Here the CDR3 reads CSARSRPYDEQFF. In DNA, the CDR3 is TGCAGTGCTAGATCGCGGCCCTACGATGAGCAGTTCTTC.

The table lists this clonotype with many counts. The CDR3 region has the DNA TGCAGTGCTAGCTCCGGGACTGGAAACACCATATATTTT. As protein: CSASSGTGNTIYF. J is TRBJ1-3 and V is TRBV20-1, with D hard to call. This CDR3 contains 13 residues. Germline assignment: CDR1 DFQATT and CDR2 SNEGSKA (reference sequence). The V end was cut by 3 bases, the J end by 2 bases, with 8 bases between.

There are many counts of this clonotype. The rearrangement joins TRBV20-1 to TRBJ1-1; D remains ambiguous. The CDR3 spans 14 residues. The germline gives CDR1 DFQATT, CDR2 SNEGSKA (reference sequence). The V gene lost 3 bases and the J gene lost 0 bases, with 11 bases spanning the gap. The CDR3 reads CSASAVTLNTEAFF. The CDR3 coding sequence is TGCAGTGCTAGTGCGGTTACCTTGAACACTGAAGCTTTCTTT.

This clonotype was seen repeatedly, ten times or more. The chain combines TRBV4-2 with TRBJ2-1, with 8 bases identical to TRBD2. The CDR3 is 18 amino acids. Germline V CDR1 and CDR2: LGHNA, YNFKEQ. V dropped 0 bases and J dropped 1; count of bases not matched to a gene: 8. The CDR3 is CASSQELDGGGSYNEQFF. CDR3 DNA sequence: TGTGCCAGCAGCCAAGAATTGGACGGGGGGGGATCCTACAATGAGCAGTTCTTC.

V gene TRBV7-2 combines with J gene TRBJ2-1; unclear D gene. Germline CDR1 SGHTA, CDR2 FQGNSA. CDR3 size: 15 residues. V was pared by 2 bases and J by 9 bases, with 17 bases between. CDR3 coding DNA: TGTGCCAGCAGCTTAAACGTCTGGCAAATGGGTGAGCAGTTCTTC. Translating it yields CASSLNVWQMGEQFF.

This clonotype showed up just a few times. The chain carries TRBV20-1 and TRBJ2-7, with D perhaps matching TRBD1 (5 bases). Germline CDR1 DFQATT, CDR2 SNEGSKA (reference sequence). The CDR3 covers 13 residues. V was shortened by 3 bases and J by 5 bases, with 14 bases between the two germline ends. The CDR3 sequence: CSASTQGRHEQYF. CDR3 DNA sequence: TGCAGTGCTAGTACCCAGGGAAGGCACGAGCAGTACTTC.

The sample holds many counts of this clonotype. This chain uses TRBV28 with TRBJ2-2; possible D gene TRBD1, 7 bases. Germline CDR1 is MDHEN and CDR2 is SYDVKM. This CDR3 has 16 amino acids. The V end was cut by 5 bases, the J end by 4 bases, with 17 bases between. CDR3 sequence reads: CASSGSQGGFTGELFF. The CDR3, as DNA: TGTGCCAGCAGTGGGTCCCAGGGGGGATTCACCGGGGAGCTGTTTTTT.